The 6 T cell receptor beta chains below all came from one sample that was sequenced in a study of human T cells and chemical hapten exposure. Time point specified: pre-sensitization, week 0. Stated treatment: therapeutic diphenylcyclopropenone sensitization with weekly scalp DPC. TCRdb re-derived calls from the RACE reads in MiXCR, one entry per CDR3 protein. The sample records more than 300,000 distinct CDR3 sequences, over 5% being singletons. The starting material was whole blood, obtained in connection with sensitization to the hapten diphenylcyclopropenone (DPC). The receptors were sampled from a woman younger than 30 with alopecia areata. Some clones in this sample may be carry-over from other donors' samples.

This clonotype was detected a few times. The chain employs TRBV6-1 and TRBJ1-4; TRBD1 aligns across 12 bases. There are 16 residues in the CDR3. Losses at the gene ends were 3 bases for V and 7 bases for J; bases not matched to a gene: 6. The germline V gene encodes CDR1 MNHNS and CDR2 SASEGT. CDR3 nucleotide sequence: TGTGCCAGCAGTGAGGGGGACAGGGGGCGGTTTGAAAAACTGTTTTTT. Its translation: CASSEGDRGRFEKLFF.

This clonotype was detected many times. The V call is TRBV4-3, the J call TRBJ2-3; TRBD1 matches 11 bases. Trimming took 10 bases from V and 1 from J; bases not matched to a gene: 4. The germline gives CDR1 LGHNA, CDR2 YSLEER. The CDR3 contains 14 residues. CDR3 region: CATSDRGRTDTQYF. The CDR3 nucleotides are TGCGCCACCTCGGACAGGGGGCGCACAGATACGCAGTATTTT.

The chain recombines TRBV2 with TRBJ1-4, with D possibly being TRBD1 (5 bases). Germline loops: CDR1 SNHLY, CDR2 FYNNEI. The V and J ends lost 5 bases and 4 bases respectively, with 11 bases between them. This CDR3 is 14 amino acids long. The CDR3 loop is CASSLRALNEKLFF. CDR3 coding DNA: TGTGCCAGCAGTCTCAGGGCCCTTAATGAAAAACTGTTTTTT.

This clonotype has ten or more counts. The V gene is TRBV4-2, the J gene TRBJ2-3; D uncertain. V lost 1 base and J 5 bases, leaving 10 bases between the germline ends. Germline values: CDR1 LGHNA, CDR2 YNFKEQ. The CDR3 totals 14 residues. The CDR3 reads CASSQALLGDTQYF. The CDR3 DNA follows: TGTGCCAGCAGCCAAGCCCTTCTCGGAGATACGCAGTATTTT.

The chain employs TRBV24-1 and TRBJ1-1; 9 positions match TRBD1. From germline, CDR1 is KGHDR and CDR2 SFDVKD. This CDR3 is 15 amino acids long. V shed 7 bases, J shed 2 bases, and the junction held 7 bases outside the gene matches. The CDR3 sequence: CATRRGTGFNTEAFF. As DNA, the CDR3 is TGTGCCACCAGGAGGGGGACAGGGTTCAACACTGAAGCTTTCTTT.

This clonotype was observed many times. V gene TRBV18 combines with J gene TRBJ1-2; D gene unclear. Germline CDR1 KGHSH, CDR2 LQKENI. This CDR3 has 15 amino acids. V was clipped by 3 bases and J by 4 bases, with 15 bases between them. The CDR3 sequence: CASSPPFRTSYGYTF. DNA of the CDR3: TGTGCCAGCTCACCCCCCTTTAGGACCTCCTATGGCTACACCTTC.